This T cell receptor (beta chain) was found in a study of T cells in Graves' hyperthyroidism and ophthalmopathy (dated by TCRdb to the late 2010s). Looking at the study overall: Peripheral blood samples were taken at initial diagnosis, before any treatment was given. The paper reports TCR Vbeta CDR3 sequencing of 140 or so peripheral blood samples: under 45 ophthalmopathy, about 75 hyperthyroidism and 17 progressor patients. Whether ophthalmopathy could be predicted prospectively was tested in an independent validation cohort made up of roughly 19 hyperthyroidism patients plus 17 patients who later progressed to ophthalmopathy. In more than 5 Graves' hyperthyroidism patients, the study also compared T-cell repertoires from thyroid tissue with T-cell repertoires from blood. After sampling, hyperthyroidism patients received methimazole starting at 30 mg daily, and ophthalmopathy patients received high-dose intravenous methylprednisolone. TCR V-J signatures able to tell the groups apart were searched for in a discovery cohort of 90 to 100 patients, of whom fewer than 45 had Graves' ophthalmopathy and around 57 had stable Graves' hyperthyroidism. The roughly 91 discovery patients were randomly split 7:3 into training and test sets.

Study-wide findings and limitations: In validation, progression to ophthalmopathy was predicted by the model with 70.59% sensitivity and roughly 76% specificity, a median of approximately 6.5 months before onset. No statistical method was used to set the sample size in advance, and investigators knew the group allocation. Most expanded thyroid clonotypes (frequency above 0.001) were also detected in blood, a finding suggesting that blood repertoires may reflect thyroid immune responses. In cross-validation, a model built on a 13 V-J signature told ophthalmopathy apart from stable hyperthyroidism with over 85% sensitivity and around 83% specificity, and in testing the same model reached 80%/75%.

The hyperthyroidism patients were between 18 and 65 years old and newly diagnosed, with a disease duration of less than 2 months. The study excluded patients with uncontrolled infections, other autoimmune diseases, pregnancy or lactation. Diagnoses were established on the basis of clinical symptoms, serum thyroxine and TRAb, thyroid ultrasound, and orbital computed tomography. For progressor patients, blood was drawn at the first diagnosis of hyperthyroidism, before any ophthalmopathy symptoms had appeared. Ficoll-Paque density gradient centrifugation was used to isolate PBMCs from approximately 10 ml of fresh peripheral blood. Progressor patients were initially diagnosed with Graves' hyperthyroidism and developed ophthalmopathy during follow-up. Total RNA was extracted using Trizol reagent, and RNA quality was assessed on an Agilent 2100 Bioanalyzer. The TCR beta CDR3 regions were amplified from the RNA transcripts. A first-round RT-PCR of the TCR CDR3 used the HTBI primer set with the Qiagen OneStep RT-PCR kit. A second multiplex PCR round built the libraries, followed by size selection and purification. Libraries were sequenced paired-end with 100 bp reads on an Illumina HiSeq2000. Turning to the authors' computational methods: SOAPnuke was used to process the raw data, removing reads that contained adapters or uncalled bases, had a mean Phred below 15, or lacked an exact match to the constant primer or identifier. High-quality paired reads were merged with COPE v1.2.5, and unique nucleotide sequences were defined as clonotypes. MiTCR v1.1 was used to align the clonotypes against IMGT TRBV, TRBD and TRBJ reference segments. Analysis was restricted to V-J combinations with a frequency above 0.0001, which covered roughly 99% of repertoires. The TCS score was defined as the ratio of F50 (clonal expansion) to E x V (chaos), calculated using BLOSUM62-based TCRdist between CDR3 peptides within each V-J. Welch's t-statistics and random forest reduced fewer than 600 V-J features to about 12, which were used in a naive Bayes classifier (R e1071). The public reads were reanalyzed by TCRdb: fastp trimming at Q25, MiXCR alignment, in-frame beta chains only. Duplicate CDR3 protein sequences are folded into a single record with the most common DNA and genes. The V and J calls come from TCRdb's annotation, not from the publication. Counted in this sample were under 300,000 distinct CDR3 sequences; about 14% of them appeared once. In total, the top ten clones hold roughly 15% of the sample.

This clonotype was counted at least ten times. Its antigen specificity is not known. Base qualities are not recorded, but no much larger clone differs from it by a single base. As encoded in the germline V gene (reference sequence), CDR1 is LGHDT while CDR2 is YNNKEL. V lost 1 base and J lost 0 bases; the stretch between them is 13 bases long. The CDR3 numbers 17 residues from cysteine through phenylalanine. Just the 51-base CDR3 DNA is kept, in frame starting at base 1. The chain couples TRBV3-1 to TRBJ2-4; perhaps TRBD2 is the D gene, with 7 bases matching. Specimen: blood. The TCR sequence derives from a woman in her thirties or forties with Graves' hyperthyroidism that later progressed to Graves' ophthalmopathy. At the DNA level, the sequence is TGTGCCAGCAGCCAAGTTGGGGGGGCCTTAGCCAAAAACATTCAGTACTTC. Protein translation: CASSQVGGALAKNIQYF.